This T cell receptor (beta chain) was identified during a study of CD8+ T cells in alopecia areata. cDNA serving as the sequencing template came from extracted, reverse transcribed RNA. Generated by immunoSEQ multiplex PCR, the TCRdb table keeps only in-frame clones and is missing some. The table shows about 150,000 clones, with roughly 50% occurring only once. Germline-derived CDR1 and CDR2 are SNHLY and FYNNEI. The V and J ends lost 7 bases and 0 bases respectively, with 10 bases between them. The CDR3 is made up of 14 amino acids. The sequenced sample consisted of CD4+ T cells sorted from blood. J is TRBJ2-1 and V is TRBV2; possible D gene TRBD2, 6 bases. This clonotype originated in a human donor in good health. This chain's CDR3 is CASKAGSSYNEQFF. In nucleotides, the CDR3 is TGTGCCAGCAAGGCGGGGAGCTCCTACAATGAGCAGTTCTTC.